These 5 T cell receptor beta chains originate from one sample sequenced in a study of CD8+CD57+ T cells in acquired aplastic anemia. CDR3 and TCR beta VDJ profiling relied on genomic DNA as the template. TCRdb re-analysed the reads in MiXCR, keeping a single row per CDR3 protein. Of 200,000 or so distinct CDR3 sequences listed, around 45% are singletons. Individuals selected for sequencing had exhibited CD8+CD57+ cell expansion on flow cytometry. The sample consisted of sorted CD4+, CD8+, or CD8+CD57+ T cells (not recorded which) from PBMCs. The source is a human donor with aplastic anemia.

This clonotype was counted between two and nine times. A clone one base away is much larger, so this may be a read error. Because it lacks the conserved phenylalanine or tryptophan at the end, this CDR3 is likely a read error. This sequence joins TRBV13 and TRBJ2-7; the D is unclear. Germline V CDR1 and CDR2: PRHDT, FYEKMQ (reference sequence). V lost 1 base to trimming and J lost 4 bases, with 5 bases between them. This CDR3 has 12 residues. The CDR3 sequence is CASSLAQYEQYL. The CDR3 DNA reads TGTGCCAGCAGCTTAGCGCAGTACGAGCAGTACCTC.

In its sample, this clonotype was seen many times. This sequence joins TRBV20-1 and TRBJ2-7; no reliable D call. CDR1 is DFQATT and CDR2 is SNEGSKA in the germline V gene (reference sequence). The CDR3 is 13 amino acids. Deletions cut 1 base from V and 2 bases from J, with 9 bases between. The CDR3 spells CSARGGSPYEQYF. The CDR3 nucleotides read TGCAGTGCTAGAGGGGGATCTCCCTACGAGCAGTACTTC.

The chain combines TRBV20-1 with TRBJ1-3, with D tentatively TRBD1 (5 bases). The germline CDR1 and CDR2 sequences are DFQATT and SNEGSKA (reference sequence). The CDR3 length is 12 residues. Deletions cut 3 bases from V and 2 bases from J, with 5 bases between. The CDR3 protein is CSARTAGNTIYF. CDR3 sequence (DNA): TGCAGTGCTAGGACAGCTGGAAACACCATATATTTT.

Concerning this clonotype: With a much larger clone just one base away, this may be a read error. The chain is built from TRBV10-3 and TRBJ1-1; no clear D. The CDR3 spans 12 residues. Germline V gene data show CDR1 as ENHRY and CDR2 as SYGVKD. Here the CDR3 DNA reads TGTGCCAGCAGTCACTCCACAATTGAAGCTTTCTTT. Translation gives CASSHSTIEAFF.

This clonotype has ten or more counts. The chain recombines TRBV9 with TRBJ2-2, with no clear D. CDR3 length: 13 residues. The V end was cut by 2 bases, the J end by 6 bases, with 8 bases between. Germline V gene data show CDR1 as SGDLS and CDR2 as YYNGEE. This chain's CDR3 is CASSVVLAGELFF. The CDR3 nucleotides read TGTGCCAGCAGCGTTGTCCTAGCCGGGGAGCTGTTTTTT.